A single sample gave rise to the 3 T cell receptor beta chains below, sequenced in a study of blood T cell repertoires in COVID-19. The table came from immunoSEQ multiplex PCR; TCRdb's copy has only in-frame clones and leaves some out. The sample holds about 120,000 clones; roughly 85% are singletons and the top ten take about 2.1%. The sample taken for sequencing was peripheral blood. The source is a man aged 30 to 39 with acute or convalescent COVID-19.

This clone was picked up a small number of times. The gene calls are TRBV19 and TRBJ2-1; 12 nucleotides line up with TRBD1. Losses at the gene ends were 4 bases for V and 9 bases for J; bases not matched to a gene: 7. CDR1 and CDR2 from the germline V gene are LNHDA and SQIVND (reference sequence). The CDR3 extends over 15 amino acids. In nucleotides, the CDR3 is TGTGCCAGTAGTACGCCGGGACAGGGGGCTATTGAGCAGTTCTTC. It yields the protein CASSTPGQGAIEQFF.

The V and J genes are TRBV29-1 and TRBJ2-3; 11 nucleotides align to TRBD2. CDR3 length: 17 amino acids. The germline gives CDR1 SQVTM, CDR2 ANQGSEA. J lost 0 bases, V lost 6 bases, and 11 bases had no gene match. CDR3 residues: CSVDLTSGTLSTDTQYF. The CDR3 nucleotides are TGCAGCGTCGACTTGACTAGCGGGACCCTTAGCACAGATACGCAGTATTTT.

The CDR3 loop is CASSPDSGETQYF. CDR3 DNA: TGTGCCAGCAGTCCGGACAGTGGAGAGACCCAGTACTTC. The genes are TRBV12-3 or TRBV12-4 and TRBJ2-5, with D possibly being TRBD1 (6 bases). Trimming removed 5 bases from V and 4 bases from J, with 11 bases in between. The length of the CDR3 is 13 residues.